The 9 T cell receptor beta chains reported below all come from one sample, sequenced in a study of blood T cell repertoires in COVID-19. The data were produced by immunoSEQ multiplex PCR, yet TCRdb's version contains in-frame clones alone and is incomplete. Here the sample spans around 100,000 clones, over 70% being singletons. Sequencing was done on a sample of peripheral blood. These receptors were obtained from a man aged 50 or older with acute or convalescent COVID-19.

The V call is TRBV5-1, the J call TRBJ2-2; D is perhaps TRBD2 (5 bases). CDR1 is SGHRS, CDR2 YFSETQ, per germline. The V end lost 2 bases, the J end lost 0 bases, and 8 bases lay between the germline ends. The CDR3 runs to 15 residues. This CDR3 is CASSLLEANTGELFF. The CDR3 DNA reads as TGCGCCAGCAGCTTATTGGAGGCGAACACCGGGGAGCTGTTTTTT.

The chain combines TRBV5-1 with TRBJ1-2; tentative D call: TRBD1 (5 bases). CDR1 is SGHRS and CDR2 is YFSETQ in the germline V gene. The CDR3 runs to 14 residues. V lost 0 bases and J lost 7, with 13 bases in between. Here the CDR3 DNA reads TGCGCCAGCAGCTTGGATTGGGCAGGGCTTGGCTACACCTTC. Protein: CASSLDWAGLGYTF.

The J gene is TRBJ1-3, the V gene TRBV28, with D possibly TRBD1 on 5 matching bases. Germline V gene data show CDR1 as MDHEN and CDR2 as SYDVKM. This CDR3 is built from 13 residues. V dropped 4 bases and J dropped 5 bases, with 9 bases sitting between them. The CDR3 nucleotides read TGTGCCAGCAGTTCAGGGCTGAGAAACACCATATATTTT. As protein: CASSSGLRNTIYF.

The rearrangement joins TRBV28 to TRBJ1-5; 7 bases are a match to TRBD1. Germline values: CDR1 MDHEN, CDR2 SYDVKM. The length of the CDR3 is 13 residues. Germline trimming cut 6 bases from V and 7 bases from J; bases unmatched to any gene: 6. In DNA, the CDR3 is TGTGCCAGCAGCACAGGGGTGGGCCAGCCCCAGCATTTT. It codes for CASSTGVGQPQHF.

The chain couples TRBV28 to TRBJ2-1; 10 bases map to TRBD2. From germline, CDR1 is MDHEN and CDR2 SYDVKM. V gave up 0 bases and J gave up 5 bases; unmatched junction bases: 7. The CDR3 sequence is 17 residues long. The CDR3 loop is CASSLWKWLAGDNEQFF. The CDR3 nucleotides read TGTGCCAGCAGTTTATGGAAGTGGCTAGCGGGGGACAATGAGCAGTTCTTC.

The chain links TRBV5-4 to TRBJ1-1; D not certain. Trimming shortened V by 1 base and J by 6 bases, and 10 bases separated the two germline ends. From germline, CDR1 is SGHNT and CDR2 YYREEE (reference sequence). This CDR3 has 13 amino acids. The CDR3 nucleotides are TGTGCCAGCAGCTTGCGGGGTGTGGCTGAAGCTTTCTTT. Its protein product is CASSLRGVAEAFF.

This clone was found a few times. This chain joins TRBV16 and TRBJ1-1; 10 bases align to TRBD1. In germline, CDR1 is KGHSY, CDR2 FQNENV. CDR3 length equals 15 residues. The V segment lost 4 bases and the J segment 5 bases; nucleotides outside the gene matches: 7. CDR3 sequence reads: CASSPRQGAGTEAFF. CDR3 bases: TGTGCCAGCAGCCCCCGACAGGGGGCTGGAACTGAAGCTTTCTTT. Full variable domain (outside the CDR3, taken from reference TRBV16 and TRBJ1-1): GEEVAQTPKHLVRGEGQKAKLYCAPIKGHSYVFWYQQVLKNEFKFLISFQNENVFDETGMPKERFSAKCLPNSPCSLEIQATKLEDSAVYFCASSPRQGAGTEAFFGQGTRLTVV.

CDR3 region: CAWSASRTSSLSYEQYF. The DNA of the CDR3 is TGTGCCTGGAGTGCCTCTCGAACTAGCTCTCTCTCCTACGAGCAGTACTTC. V and J are TRBV30 and TRBJ2-7; D is possibly TRBD2 (6 bases). Trimming left V 1 base short and J 0 bases short, with 19 bases between. Germline CDR1 is GTSNPN and CDR2 is SVGIG (reference sequence). CDR3 length equals 17 residues. Together with reference TRBV30 and TRBJ2-7, the CDR3 gives the full variable domain: SQTIHQWPATLVQPVGSPLSLECTVEGTSNPNLYWYRQAAGRGLQLLFYSVGIGQISSEVPQNLSASRPQDRQFILSSKKLLLSDSGFYLCAWSASRTSSLSYEQYFGPGTRLTVT.

The chain employs TRBV7-3 and TRBJ2-3; 9 bases fit TRBD2. The CDR3 runs 15 residues. Looked up from germline, CDR1 is SGHTA and CDR2 is FQGTGA. V trimming: 0 bases; J trimming: 7 bases; junction bases outside the gene matches: 5. CDR3 loop: CASSLTSGGRNTQYF. The DNA for the CDR3 is TGTGCCAGCAGCTTAACTAGCGGGGGCCGAAATACGCAGTATTTT.